Given below is one TCR beta chain in context. The data are from a study of cytomegalovirus exposure and HLA in healthy donors. The PCR contained 60 Vbeta and 13 Jbeta primers. The protocol was immunoSEQ multiplex PCR, while the TCRdb copy is restricted to in-frame clones and leaves out a portion. The repertoire holds approximately 190,000 clones, roughly four fifths seen once, with roughly 0.73% in the top ten. The CDR3 runs to 18 residues. Germline CDR1 and CDR2: SEHNR and FQNEAQ (reference sequence). V was clipped by 1 base and J by 5 bases, with 21 bases between them. The clonotype comes from a woman between 18 and 30 years old in good health and CMV-seronegative. This chain connects TRBV7-9 to TRBJ2-1; D is possibly TRBD1 (6 bases). The specimen sequenced was PBMCs. The CDR3 sequence is CASSLGILDSRTHNEQFF. CDR3 sequence (DNA): TGTGCCAGCAGCTTAGGAATACTGGACAGTAGAACACACAATGAGCAGTTCTTC.